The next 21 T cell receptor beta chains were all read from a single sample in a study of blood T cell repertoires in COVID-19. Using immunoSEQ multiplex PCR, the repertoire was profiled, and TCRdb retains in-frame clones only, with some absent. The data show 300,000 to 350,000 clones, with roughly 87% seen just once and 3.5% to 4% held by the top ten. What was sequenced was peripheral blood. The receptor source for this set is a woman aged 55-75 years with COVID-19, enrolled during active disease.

In DNA form, the CDR3 reads TGTGCCAGCAGTGAATATTACAGGCAAGAGACCCAGTACTTC. Translated: CASSEYYRQETQYF. This chain joins TRBV25-1 and TRBJ2-5, with D maybe TRBD1 (5 bases). The CDR3 length is 14 residues. The germline CDR1 and CDR2 sequences are MGHDK and SYGVNS. Trimming cost V 0 bases and J 2 bases, with 7 bases left between them.

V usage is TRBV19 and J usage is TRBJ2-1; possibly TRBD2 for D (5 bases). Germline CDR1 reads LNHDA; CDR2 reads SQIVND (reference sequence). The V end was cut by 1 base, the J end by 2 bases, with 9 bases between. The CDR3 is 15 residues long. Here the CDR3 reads CASSIGGLAYNEQFF. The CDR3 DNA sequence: TGTGCCAGTAGTATAGGTGGACTGGCCTACAATGAGCAGTTCTTC.

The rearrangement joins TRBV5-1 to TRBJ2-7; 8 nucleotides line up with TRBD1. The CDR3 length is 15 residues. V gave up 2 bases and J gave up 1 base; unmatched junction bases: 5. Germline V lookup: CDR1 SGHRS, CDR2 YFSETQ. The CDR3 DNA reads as TGCGCCAGCAGCTTCCAGGGGGCGCGGTCCTACGAGCAGTACTTC. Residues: CASSFQGARSYEQYF.

CDR3 sequence: CASSTDRGLWEAFF. DNA of the CDR3: TGTGCCAGCAGCACAGACAGGGGGCTTTGGGAAGCTTTCTTT. The genes are TRBV7-9 and TRBJ1-1, with 10 bases identical to TRBD1. V shed 5 bases and J 8 bases; nucleotides not matched to a gene: 8. CDR1 and CDR2 from the germline V gene are SEHNR and FQNEAQ (reference sequence). This CDR3 is built from 14 residues.

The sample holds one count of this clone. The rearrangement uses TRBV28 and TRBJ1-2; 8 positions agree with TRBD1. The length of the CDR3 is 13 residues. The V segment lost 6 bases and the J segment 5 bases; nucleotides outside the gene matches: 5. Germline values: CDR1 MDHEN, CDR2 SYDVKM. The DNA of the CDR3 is TGTGCCAGCAGACAGGGGGTTGAGTATGGCTACACCTTC. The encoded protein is CASRQGVEYGYTF.

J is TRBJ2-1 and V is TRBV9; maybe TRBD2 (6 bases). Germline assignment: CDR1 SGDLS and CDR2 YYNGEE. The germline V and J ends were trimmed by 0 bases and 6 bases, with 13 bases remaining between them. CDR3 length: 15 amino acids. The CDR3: CASSVGAGSSNEQFF. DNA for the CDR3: TGTGCCAGCAGCGTAGGGGCGGGGTCCAGCAATGAGCAGTTCTTC.

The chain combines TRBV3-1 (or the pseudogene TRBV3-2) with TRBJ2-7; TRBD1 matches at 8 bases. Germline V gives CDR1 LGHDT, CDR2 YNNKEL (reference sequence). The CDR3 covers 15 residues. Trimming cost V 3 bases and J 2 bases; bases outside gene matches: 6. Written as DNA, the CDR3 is TGTGCCAGCAGCCATTCCCAGACAGGGGCCTACGAGCAGTACTTC. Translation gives CASSHSQTGAYEQYF.

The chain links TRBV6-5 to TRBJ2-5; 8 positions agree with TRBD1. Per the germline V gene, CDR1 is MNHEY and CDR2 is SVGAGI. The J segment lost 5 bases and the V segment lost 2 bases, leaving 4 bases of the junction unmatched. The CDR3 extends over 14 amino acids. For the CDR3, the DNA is TGTGCCAGCAGTTACCAGGGGGCGCGGGAGACCCAGTACTTC. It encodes CASSYQGARETQYF.

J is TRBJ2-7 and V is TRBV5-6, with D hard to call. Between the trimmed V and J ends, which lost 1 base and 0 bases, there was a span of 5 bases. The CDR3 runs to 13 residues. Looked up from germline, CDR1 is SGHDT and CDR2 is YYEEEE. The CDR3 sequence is CASSLRSSYEQYF. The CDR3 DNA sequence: TGTGCCAGCAGCTTGCGGAGCTCCTACGAGCAGTACTTC.

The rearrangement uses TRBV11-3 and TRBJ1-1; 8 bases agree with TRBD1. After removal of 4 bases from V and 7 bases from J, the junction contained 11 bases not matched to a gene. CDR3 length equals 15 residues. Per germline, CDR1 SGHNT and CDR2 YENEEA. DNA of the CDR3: TGTGCCAGCAGCTCCTCGGACAGGGACCTTGGTGAAGCTTTCTTT. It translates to CASSSSDRDLGEAFF.

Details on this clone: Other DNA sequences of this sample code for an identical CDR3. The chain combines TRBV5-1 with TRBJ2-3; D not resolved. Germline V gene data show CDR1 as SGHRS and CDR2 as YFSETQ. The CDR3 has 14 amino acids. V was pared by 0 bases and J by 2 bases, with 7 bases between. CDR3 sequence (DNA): TGCGCCAGCAGCTTGGGGCCATCCACAGATACGCAGTATTTT. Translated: CASSLGPSTDTQYF.

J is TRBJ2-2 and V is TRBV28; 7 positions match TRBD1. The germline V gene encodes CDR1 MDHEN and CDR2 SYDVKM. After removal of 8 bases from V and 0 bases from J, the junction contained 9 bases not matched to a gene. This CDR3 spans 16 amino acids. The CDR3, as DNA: TGTGCCAGCTCTATCCCGACAGGGACGAACACCGGGGAGCTGTTTTTT. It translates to CASSIPTGTNTGELFF.

The CDR3 loop reads CASSSRLAGGRIEQFF. CDR3 nucleotide sequence: TGTGCCAGCAGCTCAAGGCTAGCGGGGGGGCGGATTGAGCAGTTCTTC. This chain links TRBV11-2 with TRBJ2-1; 12 bases are shared with TRBD2. Germline assignment: CDR1 SGHAT and CDR2 FQNNGV. This CDR3 region has 16 residues. The ends lost 4 bases at V and 9 bases at J; junction bases unmatched: 10.

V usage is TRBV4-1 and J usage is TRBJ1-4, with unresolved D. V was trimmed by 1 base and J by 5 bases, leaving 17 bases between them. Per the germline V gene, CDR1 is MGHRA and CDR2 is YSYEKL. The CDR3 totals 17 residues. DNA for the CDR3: TGCGCCAGCAGCCAAGTAGTACCGGGGTTGCGGAATGAAAAACTGTTTTTT. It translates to CASSQVVPGLRNEKLFF.

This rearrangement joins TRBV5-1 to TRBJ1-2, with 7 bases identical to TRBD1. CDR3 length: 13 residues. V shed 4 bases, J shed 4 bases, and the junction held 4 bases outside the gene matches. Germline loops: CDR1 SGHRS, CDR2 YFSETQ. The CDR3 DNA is TGCGCCAGCAGCCCCGAGGGGGCCTATGGCTACACCTTC. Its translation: CASSPEGAYGYTF.

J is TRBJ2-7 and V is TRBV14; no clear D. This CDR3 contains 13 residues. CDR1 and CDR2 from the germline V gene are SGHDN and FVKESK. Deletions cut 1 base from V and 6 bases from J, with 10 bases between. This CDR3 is CASSQVAVTEQYF. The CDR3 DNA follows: TGTGCCAGCAGCCAAGTGGCGGTGACCGAGCAGTACTTC.

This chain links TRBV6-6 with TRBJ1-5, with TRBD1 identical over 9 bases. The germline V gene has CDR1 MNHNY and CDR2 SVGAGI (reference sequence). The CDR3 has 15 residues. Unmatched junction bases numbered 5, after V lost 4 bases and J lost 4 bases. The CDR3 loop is CASSSRDRANQPQHF. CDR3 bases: TGTGCCAGCAGTTCTCGGGACAGGGCTAATCAGCCCCAGCATTTT.

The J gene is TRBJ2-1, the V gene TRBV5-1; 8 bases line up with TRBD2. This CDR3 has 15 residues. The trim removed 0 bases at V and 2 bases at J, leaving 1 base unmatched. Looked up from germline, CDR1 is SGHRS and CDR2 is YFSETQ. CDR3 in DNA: TGCGCCAGCAGCTTGGAAGCGGGGGCCTACAATGAGCAGTTCTTC. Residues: CASSLEAGAYNEQFF.

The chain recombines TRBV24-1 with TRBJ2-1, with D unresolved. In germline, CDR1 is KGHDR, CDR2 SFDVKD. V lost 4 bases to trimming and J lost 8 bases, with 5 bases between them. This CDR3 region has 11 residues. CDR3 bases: TGTGCCACCAGTGAGGGCCATGAGCAGTTCTTC. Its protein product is CATSEGHEQFF.

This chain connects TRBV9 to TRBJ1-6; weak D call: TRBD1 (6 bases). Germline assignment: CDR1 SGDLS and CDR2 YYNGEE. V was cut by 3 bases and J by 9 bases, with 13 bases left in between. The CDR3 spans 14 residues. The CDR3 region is CASSGQVVSSPLHF. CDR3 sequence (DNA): TGTGCCAGCAGCGGACAGGTGGTGAGTTCACCCCTCCACTTT. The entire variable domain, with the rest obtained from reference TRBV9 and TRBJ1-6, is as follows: DSGVTQTPKHLITATGQRVTLRCSPRSGDLSVYWYQQSLDQGLQFLIQYYNGEERAKGNILERFSAQQFPDLHSELNLSSLELGDSALYFCASSGQVVSSPLHFGNGTRLTVT.

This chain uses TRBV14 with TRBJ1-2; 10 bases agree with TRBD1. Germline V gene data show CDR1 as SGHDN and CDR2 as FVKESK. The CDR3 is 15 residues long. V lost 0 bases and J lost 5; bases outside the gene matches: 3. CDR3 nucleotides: TGTGCCAGCAGCCAAGACCGGACAGGGGGTTATGGCTACACCTTC. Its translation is CASSQDRTGGYGYTF.